The 27 T cell receptor beta chains given below trace back to one sample, sequenced in a study of T cell responses to AZD1222 COVID-19 vaccine. Generated by immunoSEQ multiplex PCR, the TCRdb table keeps only in-frame clones and is missing some. Counted here are around 150,000 clones, about 93% occurring once; the ten biggest clones make up approximately 6.9%. The material was peripheral blood, obtained 28 days after the second AZD1222 dose. The receptors come from an adult who received the AZD1222 COVID-19 vaccine.

The V call is TRBV7-3, the J call TRBJ2-1; 7 nucleotides match TRBD2. The CDR3 sequence is 12 residues long. Germline V CDR1 and CDR2: SGHTA, FQGTGA. Trimming at V came to 5 bases and at J to 12 bases, leaving 7 bases not matched to a gene. The CDR3 bases are TGTGCCAGCAGCCCTCAAGGCGGGGGGCAGTTCTTC. Amino acid sequence: CASSPQGGGQFF.

V and J are TRBV14 and TRBJ1-1; D remains ambiguous. V was shortened by 4 bases and J by 5 bases, with 26 bases between the two germline ends. This CDR3 is built from 18 residues. CDR1 SGHDN and CDR2 FVKESK come from the germline V gene. The CDR3 sequence: CASSRYAGPAVGNTEAFF. The CDR3 DNA reads as TGTGCCAGCAGCCGGTATGCTGGACCGGCAGTGGGAAATACTGAAGCTTTCTTT.

This clone was found once. The CDR3 region is CASSPRTFYGYTF. The CDR3, as DNA: TGTGCCAGCAGCCCCAGGACCTTCTATGGCTACACCTTC. The chain links TRBV7-9 to TRBJ1-2; no definite D call. The length of the CDR3 is 13 residues. The germline V gene has CDR1 SEHNR and CDR2 FQNEAQ (reference sequence). The V gene lost 5 bases and the J gene lost 4 bases, with 11 bases spanning the gap.

V gene TRBV5-1 combines with J gene TRBJ2-2, with D hard to call. This CDR3 has 16 residues. Trimming shortened V by 2 bases and J by 3 bases, and 14 bases separated the two germline ends. CDR1 is SGHRS and CDR2 is YFSETQ in the germline V gene. The CDR3 sequence: CASSLTINTDTGELFF. The CDR3 DNA follows: TGCGCCAGCAGCTTAACTATAAACACAGACACCGGGGAGCTGTTTTTT.

This chain uses TRBV28 with TRBJ2-1; D may be TRBD2 (5 bases). This CDR3 has 14 residues. V lost 8 bases and J lost 0, with 11 bases in between. Germline V gives CDR1 MDHEN, CDR2 SYDVKM. CDR3 nucleotide sequence: TGTGCCAGCCGCGGGCCTAGCTCCTACAATGAGCAGTTCTTC. Translated, it gives CASRGPSSYNEQFF.

The genes are TRBV5-6 and TRBJ2-7; tentatively, D is TRBD1 (6 bases). V was trimmed by 1 base and J by 5 bases, leaving 16 bases between them. Germline CDR1 reads SGHDT; CDR2 reads YYEEEE. The CDR3 consists of 15 residues. DNA for the CDR3: TGTGCCAGCAGCTTGAGGTGGGGCAGGGGAGACGAGCAGTACTTC. It yields the protein CASSLRWGRGDEQYF.

A note on this clone: The sample contains more than one DNA sequence encoding this CDR3. V gene TRBV27 combines with J gene TRBJ1-5; no firm D call. The CDR3 is 13 residues long. Trimming took off 3 bases at V and 4 bases at J, with 7 bases between the two ends. Germline values: CDR1 MNHEY, CDR2 SMNVEV (reference sequence). The CDR3 DNA reads TGTGCCAGCAGTTTTAGAGGGAATCAGCCCCAGCATTTT. This gives the protein CASSFRGNQPQHF.

The V and J genes are TRBV4-1 and TRBJ2-1; 11 bases are shared with TRBD2. The germline CDR1 and CDR2 sequences are MGHRA and YSYEKL. The ends lost 2 bases at V and 12 bases at J; junction bases unmatched: 12. The length of the CDR3 is 16 residues. Here the CDR3 reads CASSQNRGLAEGGQFF. CDR3 DNA sequence: TGCGCCAGCAGCCAAAACCGGGGACTAGCGGAGGGTGGGCAGTTCTTC.

This sequence joins TRBV6-7 and TRBJ1-3; D ambiguous. TRBV6-7 is an ORF, and what it does is uncertain. CDR3 length: 16 residues. V was shortened by 2 bases and J by 0 bases, with 11 bases between the two germline ends. The CDR3 DNA reads TGTGCCAGCAGTTACCCCCGAAGTAGCTCTGGAAACACCATATATTTT. Its translation is CASSYPRSSSGNTIYF.

The genes are TRBV7-3 and TRBJ1-1; D not resolved. Germline lookup yields CDR1 SGHTA and CDR2 FQGTGA. The V and J ends lost 3 bases and 1 base respectively, with 9 bases between them. This CDR3 has 14 residues. For the CDR3, the DNA is TGTGCCAGCAGCTTGAGTTTTGAGAACACTGAAGCTTTCTTT. Its translation: CASSLSFENTEAFF.

V is TRBV12-3 or TRBV12-4 and J is TRBJ1-1; D is possibly TRBD1 (5 bases). The CDR3 loop spans 12 amino acids. The V end lost 3 bases, the J end lost 4 bases, and 6 bases lay between the germline ends. As DNA, the CDR3 is TGTGCCAGCAGTTTCGGGGGCACTGAAGCTTTCTTT. Translation gives CASSFGGTEAFF.

The genes are TRBV9 and TRBJ1-2; D gene uncertain. The CDR3 is 12 residues long. Trimming shortened V by 4 bases and J by 4 bases, and 8 bases separated the two germline ends. The germline V gene encodes CDR1 SGDLS and CDR2 YYNGEE. CDR3 sequence (DNA): TGTGCCAGCAGCTTGGGTATCTATGGCTACACCTTC. It translates to CASSLGIYGYTF.

The genes are TRBV7-8 and TRBJ1-5; 7 bases fit TRBD1. The V segment lost 5 bases and the J segment 0 bases; nucleotides outside the gene matches: 7. The CDR3 covers 16 residues. Germline values: CDR1 SGHVS, CDR2 FQNEAQ. As DNA, the CDR3 is TGTGCCAGCAGCATTGGACAGGTTTATAGCAATCAGCCCCAGCATTTT. Protein product: CASSIGQVYSNQPQHF.

The chain is built from TRBV29-1 and TRBJ2-7, with D perhaps TRBD1 (5 bases). With 6 bases removed from V and 2 bases from J, the gap between germline ends came to 8 bases. The CDR3 covers 11 residues. CDR1 and CDR2 (germline): SQVTM, ANQGSEA. In nucleotides, the CDR3 is TGCAGCGTCTCAGGGACCTACGAGCAGTACTTC. Translating it yields CSVSGTYEQYF.

In this sample, this clone turned up a few times. The chain combines TRBV18 with TRBJ2-7, with a weak D call TRBD1 (6 bases). The CDR3 length is 14 residues. Germline V gene lookup returns CDR1 KGHSH and CDR2 LQKENI. With 5 bases removed from V and 3 bases from J, the gap between germline ends came to 14 bases. Here the CDR3 DNA reads TGTGCCAGCTCAGCAGCCGGGACAAACTACGAGCAGTACTTC. Its translation is CASSAAGTNYEQYF.

As to this clone: Germline and junction disagree at one end, which may indicate a read error. The V call is TRBV5-6, the J call TRBJ1-2; D gene uncertain. The CDR3 contains 8 residues. CDR1 SGHDT and CDR2 YYEEEE come from the germline V gene. Written as DNA, the CDR3 is TGTGCCAGCAGCTTGCCCCCCTTC. The encoded protein is CASSLPPF.

V gene TRBV12-3 or TRBV12-4 combines with J gene TRBJ2-1; D gene uncertain. The CDR3 is made up of 10 amino acids. Trimming stripped 2 bases from V and 7 bases from J, with 0 bases between. The CDR3 region is CASSLNEQFF. The CDR3 nucleotides read TGTGCCAGCAGTTTAAATGAGCAGTTCTTC.

The chain uses TRBV10-3 and TRBJ2-7; maybe TRBD2 (6 bases). The CDR3 runs to 18 residues. Trimming pared 2 bases from V and 2 bases from J, leaving 22 bases between. CDR1 and CDR2 (germline): ENHRY, SYGVKD. As DNA, the CDR3 is TGTGCCATCAGTGAGGAATCGATGCGGGGTCCCCTTACCTACGAGCAGTACTTC. Amino acids: CAISEESMRGPLTYEQYF.

In its sample, this clone was seen once. This rearrangement joins TRBV6-6 to TRBJ1-1; TRBD1 matches 11 bases. In germline, CDR1 is MNHNY, CDR2 SVGAGI (reference sequence). J lost 5 bases, V lost 0 bases, and 2 bases had no gene match. CDR3 length equals 15 residues. The CDR3 nucleotides are TGTGCCAGCAGTTACTCGGGGACAGGGGGAACTGAAGCTTTCTTT. It translates to CASSYSGTGGTEAFF.

The gene calls are TRBV4-2 and TRBJ2-5; TRBD2 aligns across 7 bases. The CDR3 loop spans 17 amino acids. Germline V gene data show CDR1 as LGHNA and CDR2 as YNFKEQ. With V trimmed by 1 base and J by 0 bases, 8 bases remained unmatched. In DNA form, the CDR3 reads TGTGCCAGCAGCCAAGGTTGGGGGGGATCGTACCAAGAGACCCAGTACTTC. Its protein product is CASSQGWGGSYQETQYF.

This chain joins TRBV12-3 or TRBV12-4 and TRBJ2-7; no clear D. V was clipped by 3 bases and J by 3 bases, with 6 bases between them. This CDR3 spans 12 amino acids. The CDR3 region is CASSLTYYEQYF. CDR3 sequence (DNA): TGTGCCAGCAGTTTGACCTACTACGAGCAGTACTTC.

The chain uses TRBV13 and TRBJ1-3; D uncertain. There are 15 residues in the CDR3. Per germline, CDR1 PRHDT and CDR2 FYEKMQ (reference sequence). V shed 5 bases and J shed 0 bases, with 11 bases lying between them. The CDR3 is CASSPRVRSGNTIYF. The CDR3 DNA reads as TGTGCCAGCAGCCCCCGAGTTCGCTCTGGAAACACCATATATTTT.

This chain links TRBV18 with TRBJ2-1; TRBD1 matches 9 bases. Germline values: CDR1 KGHSH, CDR2 LQKENI. The CDR3 is 16 residues long. The J segment lost 3 bases and the V segment lost 6 bases, leaving 9 bases of the junction unmatched. The CDR3 sequence: CASSSSWDRVYNEQFF. DNA for the CDR3: TGTGCCAGCTCCTCTTCTTGGGACAGGGTCTACAATGAGCAGTTCTTC.

The chain joins TRBV6-6 to TRBJ1-3; D is unclear. V lost 4 bases and J lost 0, with 10 bases in between. The CDR3 contains 15 residues. Germline loops: CDR1 MNHNY, CDR2 SVGAGI (reference sequence). CDR3 coding DNA: TGTGCCAGCAGTTTAGCCACCGACTCTGGAAACACCATATATTTT. This codes for CASSLATDSGNTIYF.

This chain joins TRBV29-1 and TRBJ2-6; D gene unclear. The CDR3 covers 13 residues. Germline loops: CDR1 SQVTM, CDR2 ANQGSEA. V was cut by 6 bases and J by 2 bases, with 8 bases left in between. CDR3 amino acids: CSVAATGANVLTF. The DNA of the CDR3 is TGCAGCGTCGCAGCTACTGGGGCCAACGTCCTGACTTTC.

The CDR3 loop reads CASSPYFRGANTGELFF. CDR3 DNA: TGTGCCAGCAGCCCCTATTTCCGGGGGGCGAACACCGGGGAGCTGTTTTTT. The chain has TRBV9 and TRBJ2-2, with 7 bases identical to TRBD2. Per germline, CDR1 SGDLS and CDR2 YYNGEE. V dropped 4 bases and J dropped 0; count of bases not matched to a gene: 9. This CDR3 is 17 amino acids long.

J is TRBJ1-2 and V is TRBV14; D gene ambiguous. This CDR3 region has 15 residues. V shed 5 bases and J shed 7 bases, with 20 bases lying between them. Germline-derived CDR1 and CDR2 are SGHDN and FVKESK. CDR3 DNA: TGTGCCAGCAGCTCGCCGAGCCAGGACCCTACTGGCTACACCTTC. Translation gives CASSSPSQDPTGYTF.